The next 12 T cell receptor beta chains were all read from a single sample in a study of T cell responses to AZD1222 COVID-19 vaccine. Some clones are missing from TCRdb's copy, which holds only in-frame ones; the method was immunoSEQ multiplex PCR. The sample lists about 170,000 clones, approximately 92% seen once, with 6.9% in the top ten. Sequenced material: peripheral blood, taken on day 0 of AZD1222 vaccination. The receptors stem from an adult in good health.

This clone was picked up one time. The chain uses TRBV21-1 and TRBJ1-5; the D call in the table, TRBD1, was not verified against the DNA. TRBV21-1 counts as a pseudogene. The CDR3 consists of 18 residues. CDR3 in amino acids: CASSIQGAYHGSNQPQHF. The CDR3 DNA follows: TGTGCCAGCAGCATACAGGGGGCTTACCACGGAAGCAATCAGCCCCAGCATTTT.

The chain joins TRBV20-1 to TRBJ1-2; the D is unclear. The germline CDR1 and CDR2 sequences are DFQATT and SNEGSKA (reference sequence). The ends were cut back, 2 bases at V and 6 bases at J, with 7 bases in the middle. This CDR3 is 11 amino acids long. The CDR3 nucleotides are TGCAGTGCTAGAAACAGTGATGGCTACACCTTC. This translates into CSARNSDGYTF.

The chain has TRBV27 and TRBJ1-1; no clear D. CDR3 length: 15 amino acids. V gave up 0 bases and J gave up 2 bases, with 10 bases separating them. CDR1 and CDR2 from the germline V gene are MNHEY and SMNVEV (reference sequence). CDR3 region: CASSLSIEGNTEAFF. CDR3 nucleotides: TGTGCCAGCAGTTTATCGATAGAGGGAAACACTGAAGCTTTCTTT.

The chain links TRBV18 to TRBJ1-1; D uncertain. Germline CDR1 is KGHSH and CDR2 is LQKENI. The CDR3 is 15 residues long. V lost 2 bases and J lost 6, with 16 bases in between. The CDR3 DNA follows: TGTGCCAGCTCACCATTCGTCGCCAGAGCTCCTGAAGCTTTCTTT. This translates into CASSPFVARAPEAFF.

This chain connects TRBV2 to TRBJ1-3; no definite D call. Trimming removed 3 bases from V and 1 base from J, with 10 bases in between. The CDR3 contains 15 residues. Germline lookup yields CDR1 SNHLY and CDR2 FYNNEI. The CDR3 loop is CASSEGRISGNTIYF. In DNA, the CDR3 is TGTGCCAGCAGTGAGGGGAGGATATCTGGAAACACCATATATTTT. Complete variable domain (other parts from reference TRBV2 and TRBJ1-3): EPEVTQTPSHQVTQMGQEVILRCVPISNHLYFYWYRQILGQKVEFLVSFYNNEISEKSEIFDDQFSVERPDGSNFTLKIRSTKLEDSAMYFCASSEGRISGNTIYFGEGSWLTVV.

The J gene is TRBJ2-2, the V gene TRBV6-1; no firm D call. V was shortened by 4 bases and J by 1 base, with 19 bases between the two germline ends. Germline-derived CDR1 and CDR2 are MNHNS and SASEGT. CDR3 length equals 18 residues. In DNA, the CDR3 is TGTGCCAGCAGTGCCCCTCGCGGAGAAAGTCTGAACACCGGGGAGCTGTTTTTT. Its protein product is CASSAPRGESLNTGELFF.

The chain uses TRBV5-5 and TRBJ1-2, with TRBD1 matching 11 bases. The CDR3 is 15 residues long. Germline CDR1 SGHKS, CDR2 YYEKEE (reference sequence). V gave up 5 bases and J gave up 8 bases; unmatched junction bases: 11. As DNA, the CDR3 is TGTGCCAGCAGTTATCGGACAGGGGGCGTAGGAGGCTACACCTTC. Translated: CASSYRTGGVGGYTF.

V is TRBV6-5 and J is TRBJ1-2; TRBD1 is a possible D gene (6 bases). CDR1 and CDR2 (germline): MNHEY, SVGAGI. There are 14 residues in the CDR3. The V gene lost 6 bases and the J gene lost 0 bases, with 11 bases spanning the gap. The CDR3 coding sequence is TGTGCCAGCAGGGCACAGGGTTCTAACTATGGCTACACCTTC. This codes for CASRAQGSNYGYTF.

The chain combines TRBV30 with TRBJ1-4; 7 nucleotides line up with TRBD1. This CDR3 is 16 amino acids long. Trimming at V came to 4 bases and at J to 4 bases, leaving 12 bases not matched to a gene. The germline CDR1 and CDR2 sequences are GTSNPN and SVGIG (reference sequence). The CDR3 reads CAWMGQPGTNNEKLFF. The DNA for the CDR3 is TGTGCCTGGATGGGACAGCCAGGAACTAATAATGAAAAACTGTTTTTT.

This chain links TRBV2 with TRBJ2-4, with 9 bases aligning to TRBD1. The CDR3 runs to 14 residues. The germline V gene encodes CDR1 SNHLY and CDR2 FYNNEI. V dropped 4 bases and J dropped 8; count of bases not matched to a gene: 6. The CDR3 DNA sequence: TGTGCCAGCAGTGGTGGACAGGGGATACACATTCAGTACTTC. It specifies CASSGGQGIHIQYF.

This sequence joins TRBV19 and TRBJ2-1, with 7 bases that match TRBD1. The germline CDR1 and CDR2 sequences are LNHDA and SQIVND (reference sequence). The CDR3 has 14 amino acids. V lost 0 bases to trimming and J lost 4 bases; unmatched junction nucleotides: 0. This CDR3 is CASSIETGYNEQFF. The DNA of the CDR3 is TGTGCCAGTAGTATAGAGACAGGGTACAATGAGCAGTTCTTC.

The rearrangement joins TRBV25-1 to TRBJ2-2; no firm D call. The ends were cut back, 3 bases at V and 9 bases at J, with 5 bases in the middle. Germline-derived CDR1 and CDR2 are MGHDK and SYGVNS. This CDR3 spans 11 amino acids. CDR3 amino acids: CASSESWELFF. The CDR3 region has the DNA TGTGCCAGCAGTGAGTCTTGGGAGCTGTTTTTT.